What follows describes a single TCR beta chain. In the study's own analysis: From reference gene primer amplification, estimates of nucleated cell counts were derived. The assay was immunoSEQ multiplex PCR, and TCRdb's table has in-frame clones only and misses some. The V and J calls and clone size are taken from that table; D and trimming were inferred from the DNA. Among approximately 25,000 clones listed, 91% were seen once. This specimen comes from a study of blood T cell repertoires in COVID-19. Overall study context: Sample material is recorded as cDNA or gDNA derived from T cells, B-cell-depleted T cells, or PBMCs.

This receptor was identified in a human donor with active COVID-19. The donor label of this sample is uncertain. Sequencing was done on a sample of peripheral blood.

CDR3 nucleotides: TGTGCCAGCAGCACAACAGGGGTGGGTTCACCCCTCCACTTT. This translates into CASSTTGVGSPLHF. The chain couples TRBV7-2 to TRBJ1-6, with 7 bases that match TRBD1. This CDR3 has 14 amino acids. Germline V gene sequence: CDR1 SGHTA, CDR2 FQGNSA. The J segment lost 9 bases and the V segment lost 5 bases, leaving 7 bases of the junction unmatched.